Included here is one T cell receptor beta chain sequence, with context. This sample is part of a study of blood T cell repertoires in COVID-19. Across the study: COVID-19 samples, acute and convalescent, were from the United States, Italy and Spain.

How the authors handled the data: How many nucleated cells were present was estimated from reference gene primer amplification. Data came from immunoSEQ multiplex PCR; TCRdb stores just in-frame clones and leaves some out. The DNA was the basis for D and trimming; V, J and clone size are from that table. The data contain around 98,000 clones, 70% to 90% of them seen just once; the ten biggest clones take up about 4.2%. The clonotype comes from a man in his 70s with acute or convalescent COVID-19. Sequenced: peripheral blood.

CDR3 protein: CASSLDWGQGVYEQFF. The CDR3 DNA follows: TGTGCCAGCAGCTTAGATTGGGGACAGGGAGTGTATGAGCAGTTCTTC. The chain uses TRBV7-8 and TRBJ2-1, with 9 bases lining up with TRBD1. J gave up 8 bases and V 1 base, and 9 bases lay outside the gene matches. Looked up from germline, CDR1 is SGHVS and CDR2 is FQNEAQ. CDR3 length: 16 residues. The full variable domain, its missing parts supplied by reference TRBV7-8 and TRBJ2-1, is GAGVSQSPRYKVAKRGQDVALRCDPISGHVSLFWYQQALGQGPEFLTYFQNEAQLDKSGLPSDRFFAERPEGSVSTLKIQRTQQEDSAVYLCASSLDWGQGVYEQFFGPGTRLTVL.